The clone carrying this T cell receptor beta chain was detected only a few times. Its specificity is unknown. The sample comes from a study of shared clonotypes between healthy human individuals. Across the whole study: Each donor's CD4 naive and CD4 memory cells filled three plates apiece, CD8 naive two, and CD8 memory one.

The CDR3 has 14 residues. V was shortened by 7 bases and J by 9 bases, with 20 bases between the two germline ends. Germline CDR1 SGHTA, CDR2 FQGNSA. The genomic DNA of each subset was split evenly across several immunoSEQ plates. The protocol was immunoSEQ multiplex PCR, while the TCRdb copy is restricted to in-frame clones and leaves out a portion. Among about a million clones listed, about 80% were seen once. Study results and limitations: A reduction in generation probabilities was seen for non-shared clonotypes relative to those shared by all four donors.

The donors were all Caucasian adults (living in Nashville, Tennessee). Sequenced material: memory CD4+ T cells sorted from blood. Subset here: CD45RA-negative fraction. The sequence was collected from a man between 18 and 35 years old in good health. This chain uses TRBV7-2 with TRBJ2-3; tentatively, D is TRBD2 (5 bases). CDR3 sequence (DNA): TGTGCCAGCACCCAAGAAGGGTCTCGAGGGACGCAGTATTTT. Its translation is CASTQEGSRGTQYF.